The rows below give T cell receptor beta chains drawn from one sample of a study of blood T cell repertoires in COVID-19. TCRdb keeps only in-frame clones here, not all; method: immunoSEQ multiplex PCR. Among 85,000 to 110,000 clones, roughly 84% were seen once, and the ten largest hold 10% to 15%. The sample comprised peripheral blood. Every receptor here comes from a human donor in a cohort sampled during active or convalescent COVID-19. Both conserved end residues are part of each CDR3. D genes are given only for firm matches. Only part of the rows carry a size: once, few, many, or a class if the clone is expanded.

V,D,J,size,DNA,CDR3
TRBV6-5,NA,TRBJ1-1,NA,TGTGCCAGCAAGCGGGTGCAGGATGGGGCTGAAGCTTTCTTT,CASKRVQDGAEAFF
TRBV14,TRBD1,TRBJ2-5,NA,TGTGCCAGCAGCCCTATGGGGGACAGGAGGCAAGAGACCCAGTACTTC,CASSPMGDRRQETQYF
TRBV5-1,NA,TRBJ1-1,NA,TGCGCCAGCAGCTTGTCGGTGGGACAGAACACTGAAGCTTTCTTT,CASSLSVGQNTEAFF
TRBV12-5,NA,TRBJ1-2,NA,TGTGCTAGTGGTTTGGTAACTGGCGGTGAGCGCTATGGCTACACCTTC,CASGLVTGGERYGYTF
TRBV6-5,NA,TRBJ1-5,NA,TGTGCCAGCAAACGGGGGGAGGGGGAGTGGCCCCAGCATTTT,CASKRGEGEWPQHF
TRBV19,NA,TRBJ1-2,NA,TGTGCCAGTAGTGTAGGACAGCACTATGGCTACACCTTC,CASSVGQHYGYTF
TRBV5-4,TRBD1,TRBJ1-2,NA,TGTGCCAGCAGCTCCGCAATGACAGGGAACTATGGCTACACCTTC,CASSSAMTGNYGYTF
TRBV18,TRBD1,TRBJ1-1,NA,TGTGCCAGCTCACCTCTAGGGACAGTGGTACGGAACACTGAAGCTTTCTTT,CASSPLGTVVRNTEAFF
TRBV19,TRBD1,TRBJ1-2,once,TGTGCCAGTCAGGGGGCGGGCGGCTACACCTTC,CASQGAGGYTF
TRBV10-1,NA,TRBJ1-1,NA,TGCGCCAGCACGGGAAACATGAACACTGAAGCTTTCTTT,CASTGNMNTEAFF
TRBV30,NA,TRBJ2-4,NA,TGTGCCTGGAGTGTAGGCCAGGGCCTAAACATTCAGTACTTC,CAWSVGQGLNIQYF
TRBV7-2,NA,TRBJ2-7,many,TGTGCCAGCAGCTATGGGACGGGGGCCTACGAGCAGTACTTC,CASSYGTGAYEQYF
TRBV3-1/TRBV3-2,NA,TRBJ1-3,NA,TGTGCCAGCAGCCAAGTGGCTCTTGGCTCTGGAAACACCATATATTTT,CASSQVALGSGNTIYF
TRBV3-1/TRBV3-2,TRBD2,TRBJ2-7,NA,TGTGCCAGCAGCCAAGTCCCACTAGCGGGGGGCGGGTACGAGCAGTACTTC,CASSQVPLAGGGYEQYF
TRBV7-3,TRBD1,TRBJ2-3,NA,TGTGCCAGCAGCCCGGACAGGGCGACAGATACGCAGTATTTT,CASSPDRATDTQYF
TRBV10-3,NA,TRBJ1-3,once,TGTGCCACCGCCGGACTCCCTGTTTCCTCTGGAAACACCATATATTTT,CATAGLPVSSGNTIYF
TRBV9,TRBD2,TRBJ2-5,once,TGTGCCAGCAGCGTAGGCGGCGGGGGTGGAGAGACCCAGTACTTC,CASSVGGGGGETQYF
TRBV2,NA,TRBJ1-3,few,TGTGCCAGCAGTGACGACTGGTACACCATATATTTT,CASSDDWYTIYF
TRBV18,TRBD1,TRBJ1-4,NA,TGTGCCAGCTCACCACCTATCCAGGGGGCAGCTAATGAAAAACTGTTTTTT,CASSPPIQGAANEKLFF
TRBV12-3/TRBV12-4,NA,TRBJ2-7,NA,TGTGCCAGCAGACCGACAGCAACCTACGAGCAGTACTTC,CASRPTATYEQYF
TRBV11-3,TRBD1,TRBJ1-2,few,TGTGCCAGCAGTCGGGATCCAGGGGGACGCTATGGCTACACCTTC,CASSRDPGGRYGYTF